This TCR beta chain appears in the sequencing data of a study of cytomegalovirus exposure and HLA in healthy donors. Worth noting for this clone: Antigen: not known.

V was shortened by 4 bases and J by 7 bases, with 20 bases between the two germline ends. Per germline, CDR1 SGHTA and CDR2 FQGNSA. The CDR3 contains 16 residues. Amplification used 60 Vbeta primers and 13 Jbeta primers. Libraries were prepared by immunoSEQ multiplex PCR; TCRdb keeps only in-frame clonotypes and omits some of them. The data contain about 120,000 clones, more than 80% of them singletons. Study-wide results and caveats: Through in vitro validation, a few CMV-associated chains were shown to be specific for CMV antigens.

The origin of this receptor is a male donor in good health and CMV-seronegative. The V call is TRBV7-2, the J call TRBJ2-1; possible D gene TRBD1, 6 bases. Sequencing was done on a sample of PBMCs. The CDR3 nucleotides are TGTGCCAGCAGCTCGTCCGGGACAAGGACGATGAATGAGCAGTTCTTC. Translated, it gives CASSSSGTRTMNEQFF.